The rows below give T cell receptor beta chains drawn from one sample of a study of cytomegalovirus exposure and HLA in healthy donors. TCRdb's table, derived via immunoSEQ multiplex PCR, lists solely in-frame clones and lacks some. This sample has around 100,000 clones; just under 80% occur once, and the top ten carry less than 5.5%. Sequenced sample: PBMCs. The source of these receptors is a male donor in good health and CMV-seropositive. The conserved cysteine and the conserved F or W are not part of the CDR3 here. Fields, in order: J gene, V gene, D gene, clone size, CDR3 protein. A D gene is named only where the DNA matches it firmly. Clone size is not always given. Where it is, it says once, few, many or a class for expanded clones.

J gene: TRBJ2-1
V gene: TRBV9
D gene: -
clone size: -
CDR3 protein: ASSVGQAGRPRSYNEQF

J gene: TRBJ2-5
V gene: TRBV14
D gene: TRBD2
clone size: once
CDR3 protein: ASIAGLETQY

J gene: TRBJ1-1
V gene: TRBV2
D gene: TRBD1
clone size: few
CDR3 protein: ASSGTGYTEAF

J gene: TRBJ2-7
V gene: TRBV7-2
D gene: -
clone size: -
CDR3 protein: ASSLAADYEQY

J gene: TRBJ2-7
V gene: TRBV28
D gene: TRBD1
clone size: -
CDR3 protein: ASRFQGAYEQY

J gene: TRBJ1-3
V gene: TRBV5-1
D gene: TRBD1
clone size: -
CDR3 protein: ASSPGSTGNSGNTIY

J gene: TRBJ1-2
V gene: TRBV28
D gene: -
clone size: -
CDR3 protein: ASRGAGAGGLGYT

J gene: TRBJ1-1
V gene: TRBV14
D gene: -
clone size: -
CDR3 protein: ASSHRGPREAF

J gene: TRBJ2-1
V gene: TRBV7-2
D gene: -
clone size: -
CDR3 protein: ASSFTEKPGLWF

J gene: TRBJ1-1
V gene: TRBV28
D gene: TRBD1
clone size: -
CDR3 protein: ASSPSTGGTEAF

J gene: TRBJ1-2
V gene: TRBV7-8
D gene: -
clone size: few
CDR3 protein: ASSPDPNSGGYT

J gene: TRBJ2-5
V gene: TRBV7-7
D gene: TRBD1
clone size: -
CDR3 protein: ASSPGQGAETQY

J gene: TRBJ1-3
V gene: TRBV30
D gene: -
clone size: -
CDR3 protein: AWSQEAGNTIY

J gene: TRBJ1-2
V gene: TRBV28
D gene: -
clone size: once
CDR3 protein: ASSLVLASRRGGYT

J gene: TRBJ1-5
V gene: TRBV15
D gene: TRBD1
clone size: -
CDR3 protein: ATSSNRGPVKPQH

J gene: TRBJ2-1
V gene: TRBV29-1
D gene: -
clone size: few
CDR3 protein: SVGAGPYEQF

J gene: TRBJ2-1
V gene: TRBV5-1
D gene: -
clone size: -
CDR3 protein: ASSQLTGILINEQF